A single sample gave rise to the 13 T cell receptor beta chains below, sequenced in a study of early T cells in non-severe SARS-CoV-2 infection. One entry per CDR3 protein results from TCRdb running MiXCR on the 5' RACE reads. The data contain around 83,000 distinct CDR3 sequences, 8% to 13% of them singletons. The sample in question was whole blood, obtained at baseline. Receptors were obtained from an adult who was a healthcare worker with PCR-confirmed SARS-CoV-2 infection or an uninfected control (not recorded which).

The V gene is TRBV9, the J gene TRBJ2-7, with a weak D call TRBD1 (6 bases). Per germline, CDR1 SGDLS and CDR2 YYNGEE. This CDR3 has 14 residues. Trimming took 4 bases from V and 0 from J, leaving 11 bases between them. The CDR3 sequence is CASSIRDTSYEQYF. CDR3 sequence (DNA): TGTGCCAGCAGCATCCGGGACACCTCCTACGAGCAGTACTTC.

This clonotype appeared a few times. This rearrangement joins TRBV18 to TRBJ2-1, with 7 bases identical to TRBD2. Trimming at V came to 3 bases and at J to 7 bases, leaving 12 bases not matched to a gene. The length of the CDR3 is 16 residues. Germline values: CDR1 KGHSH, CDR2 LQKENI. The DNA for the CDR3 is TGTGCCAGCTCACCCCTTGGGGGGGATCTTGGGAATGAGCAGTTCTTC. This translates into CASSPLGGDLGNEQFF.

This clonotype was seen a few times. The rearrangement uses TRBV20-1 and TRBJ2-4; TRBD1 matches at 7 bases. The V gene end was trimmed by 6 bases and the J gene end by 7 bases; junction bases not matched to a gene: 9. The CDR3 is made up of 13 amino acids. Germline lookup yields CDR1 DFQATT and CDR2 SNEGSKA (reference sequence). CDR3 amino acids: CSAVRDSANIQYF. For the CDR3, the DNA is TGCAGTGCCGTCCGGGACAGCGCCAACATTCAGTACTTC.

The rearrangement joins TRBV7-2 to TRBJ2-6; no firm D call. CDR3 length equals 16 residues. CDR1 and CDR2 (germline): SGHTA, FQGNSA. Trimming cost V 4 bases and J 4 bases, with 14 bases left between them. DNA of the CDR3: TGTGCCAGCAGCTCCCGTCCACGTATCGGGGCCAACGTCCTGACTTTC. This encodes CASSSRPRIGANVLTF.

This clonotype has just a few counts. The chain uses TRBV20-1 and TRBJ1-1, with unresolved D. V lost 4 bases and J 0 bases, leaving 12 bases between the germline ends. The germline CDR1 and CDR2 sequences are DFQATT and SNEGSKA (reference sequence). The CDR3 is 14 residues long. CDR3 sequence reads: CSANPRSLNTEAFF. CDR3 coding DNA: TGCAGTGCTAACCCCAGGTCTCTGAACACTGAAGCTTTCTTT.

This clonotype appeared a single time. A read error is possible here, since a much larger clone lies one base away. CDR3 nucleotides: TGTGCCAGCAGCCCCGCAGTCCCTGAGCAGTTCTTC. The encoded protein is CASSPAVPEQFF. This chain joins TRBV7-9 and TRBJ2-1; D ambiguous. CDR3 length: 12 residues. V was cut by 5 bases and J by 9 bases, with 11 bases left in between. Germline lookup yields CDR1 SEHNR and CDR2 FQNEAQ (reference sequence). The whole variable domain, remainder taken from reference TRBV7-9 and TRBJ2-1, is DTGVSQNPRHKITKRGQNVTFRCDPISEHNRLYWYRQTLGQGPEFLTYFQNEAQLEKSRLLSDRFSAERPKGSFSTLEIQRTEQGDSAMYLCASSPAVPEQFFGPGTRLTVL.

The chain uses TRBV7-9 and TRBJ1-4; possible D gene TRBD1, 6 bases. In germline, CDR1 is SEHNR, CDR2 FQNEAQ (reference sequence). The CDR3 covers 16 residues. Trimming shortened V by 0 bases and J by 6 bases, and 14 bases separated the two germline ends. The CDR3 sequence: CASSLALSRGDEKLFF. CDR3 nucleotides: TGTGCCAGCAGCTTAGCGTTGTCCAGGGGAGATGAAAAACTGTTTTTT.

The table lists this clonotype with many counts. The DNA for the CDR3 is TGTGCCAGCAGCCTTTGGAACACTGAAGCTTTCTTT. Its translation is CASSLWNTEAFF. The chain uses TRBV2 and TRBJ1-1, with no clear D. The CDR3 has 12 residues. V was clipped by 6 bases and J by 1 base, with 6 bases between them. Germline loops: CDR1 SNHLY, CDR2 FYNNEI.

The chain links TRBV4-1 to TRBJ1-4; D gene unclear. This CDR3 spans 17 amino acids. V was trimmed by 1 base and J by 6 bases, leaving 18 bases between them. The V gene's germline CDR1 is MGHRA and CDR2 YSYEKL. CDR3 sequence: CASSQGASDLSDEKLFF. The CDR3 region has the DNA TGCGCCAGCAGCCAAGGGGCCAGCGACCTTTCTGATGAAAAACTGTTTTTT.

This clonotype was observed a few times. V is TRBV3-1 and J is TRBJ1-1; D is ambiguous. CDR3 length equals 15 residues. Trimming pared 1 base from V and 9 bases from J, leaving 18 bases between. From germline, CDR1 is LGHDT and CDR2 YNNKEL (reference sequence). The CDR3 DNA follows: TGTGCCAGCAGCCAAGGAGATGCCCTTCGTCACCAAGCTTTCTTT. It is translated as CASSQGDALRHQAFF. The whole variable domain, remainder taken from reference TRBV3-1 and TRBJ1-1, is DTAVSQTPKYLVTQMGNDKSIKCEQNLGHDTMYWYKQDSKKFLKIMFSYNNKELIINETVPNRFSPKSPDKAHLNLHINSLELGDSAVYFCASSQGDALRHQAFFGQGTRLTVV.

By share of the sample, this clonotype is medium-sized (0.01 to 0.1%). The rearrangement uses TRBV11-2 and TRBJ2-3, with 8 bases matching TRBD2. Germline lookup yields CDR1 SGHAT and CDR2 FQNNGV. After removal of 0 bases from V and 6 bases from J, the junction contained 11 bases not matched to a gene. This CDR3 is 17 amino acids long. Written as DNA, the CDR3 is TGTGCCAGCAGCTTAGACCAGCGGGAGTTTAGTTGGGATACGCAGTATTTT. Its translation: CASSLDQREFSWDTQYF.

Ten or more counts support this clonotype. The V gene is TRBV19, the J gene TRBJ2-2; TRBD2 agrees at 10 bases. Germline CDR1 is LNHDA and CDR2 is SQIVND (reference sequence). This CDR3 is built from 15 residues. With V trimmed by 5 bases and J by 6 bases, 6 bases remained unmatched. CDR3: CASSQSGRAPGELFF. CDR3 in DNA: TGTGCCAGTAGTCAGAGCGGGAGGGCCCCCGGGGAGCTGTTTTTT.

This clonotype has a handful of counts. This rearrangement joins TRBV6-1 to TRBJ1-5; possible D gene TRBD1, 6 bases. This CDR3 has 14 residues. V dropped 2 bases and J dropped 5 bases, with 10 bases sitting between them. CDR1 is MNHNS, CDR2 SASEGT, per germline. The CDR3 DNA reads TGTGCCAGCAGTGAACACAGGGAATATCAGCCCCAGCATTTT. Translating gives CASSEHREYQPQHF.